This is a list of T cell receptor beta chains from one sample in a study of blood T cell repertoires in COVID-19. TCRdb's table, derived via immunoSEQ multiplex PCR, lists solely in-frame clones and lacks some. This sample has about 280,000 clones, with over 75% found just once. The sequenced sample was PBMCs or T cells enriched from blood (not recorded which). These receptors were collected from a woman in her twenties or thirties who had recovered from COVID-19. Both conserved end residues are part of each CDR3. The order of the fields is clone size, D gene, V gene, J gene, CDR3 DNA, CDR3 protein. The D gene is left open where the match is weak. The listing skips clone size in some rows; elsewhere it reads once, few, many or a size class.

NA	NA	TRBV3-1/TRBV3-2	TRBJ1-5	TGTGCCAGCAGCCAGCCTCGACCACAGGAGTATAGCAATCAGCCCCAGCATTTT	CASSQPRPQEYSNQPQHF
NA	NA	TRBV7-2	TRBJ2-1	TGTGCCAGCAGCCCGAGGTACGGGCAGTTCTTC	CASSPRYGQFF
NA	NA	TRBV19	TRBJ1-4	TGTGCCAGTAGTCAAACTTATAATGAAAAACTGTTTTTT	CASSQTYNEKLFF
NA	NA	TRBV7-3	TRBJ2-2	TGTGCCAGCAGCCCAACGAACACCGGGGAGCTGTTTTTT	CASSPTNTGELFF
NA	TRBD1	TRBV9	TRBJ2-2	TGTGCCAGCAGCCAACGACAGGGGGCGAACACCGGGGAGCTGTTTTTT	CASSQRQGANTGELFF
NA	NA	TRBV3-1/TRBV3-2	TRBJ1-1	TGTGCCAGCAGACTCGGGGGAAACACTGAAGCTTTCTTT	CASRLGGNTEAFF
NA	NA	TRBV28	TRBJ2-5	TGTGCCAGCAGGTTACAGGGTCAAGAGACCCAGTACTTC	CASRLQGQETQYF
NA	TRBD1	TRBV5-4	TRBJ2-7	TGTGCCAGCAGCTTGGGACAGGGGGCTGTTTACGAGCAGTACTTC	CASSLGQGAVYEQYF
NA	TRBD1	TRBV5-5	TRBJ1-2	TGTGCCAGCAGCTTGACAAGGGACAGCGACTATGGCTACACCTTC	CASSLTRDSDYGYTF
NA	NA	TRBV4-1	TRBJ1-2	TGCGCCAGCAGCCAGCCAGGGCAGATCTATGGCTACACCTTC	CASSQPGQIYGYTF
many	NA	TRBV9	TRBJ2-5	TGTGCCAGCAGCCCAGGGGAGGAGACCCAGTACTTC	CASSPGEETQYF
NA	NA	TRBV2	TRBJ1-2	TGTGCCAGTCCTCTACCACCCGGACAGAAAAGTAACTATGGCTACACCTTC	CASPLPPGQKSNYGYTF
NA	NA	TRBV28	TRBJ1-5	TGTGCCAGCAGTTTAGGGGAGGAGAGACAGCCCCAGCATTTT	CASSLGEERQPQHF
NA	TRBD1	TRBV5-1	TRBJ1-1	TGCGCCAGCAGCTTGAATCCCGGGACAGGGAACACTGAAGCTTTCTTT	CASSLNPGTGNTEAFF
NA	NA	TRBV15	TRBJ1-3	TGTGCCACCAGCAGAGGTTTTCCCGTCTCTGGAAACACCATATATTTT	CATSRGFPVSGNTIYF
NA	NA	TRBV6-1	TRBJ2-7	TGTGCCAGCAGTGAGCGGGCCTACGAGCAGTACTTC	CASSERAYEQYF
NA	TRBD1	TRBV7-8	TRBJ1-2	TGTGCCAGCAGCTTATGGAGACAGGGACAGTATGGCTACACCTTC	CASSLWRQGQYGYTF
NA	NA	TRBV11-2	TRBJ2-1	TGTGCCAGCACCCTACGGGGGGCGAACAATGAGCAGTTCTTC	CASTLRGANNEQFF
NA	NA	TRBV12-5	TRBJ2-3	TGTGCTAGTGGTTCCCCGGGGGATACGCAGTATTTT	CASGSPGDTQYF
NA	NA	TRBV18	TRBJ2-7	TGTGCCAGCTCACCAGCGGAATCTCAGCGGTACTTC	CASSPAESQRYF
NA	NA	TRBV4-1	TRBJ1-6	TGCGCCAGCAGTTTGGTCGGTTCACCCCTCCACTTT	CASSLVGSPLHF
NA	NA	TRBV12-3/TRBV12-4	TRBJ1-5	TGTGCCAGCAGTTTCGATCAGCCCCAGCATTTT	CASSFDQPQHF
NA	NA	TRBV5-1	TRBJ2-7	TGCGCCAGCAGCTTTAAACTCGGGGGATACGAGCAGTACTTC	CASSFKLGGYEQYF
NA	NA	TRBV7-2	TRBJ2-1	TGTGCCAGCATATTGGGGGCAGGAACATACAATGAGCAGTTCTTC	CASILGAGTYNEQFF
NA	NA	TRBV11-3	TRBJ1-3	TGTGCCAGCAGCTTGGGAGGGCCTGGAAACACCATATATTTT	CASSLGGPGNTIYF
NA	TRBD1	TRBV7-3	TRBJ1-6	TGTGCCAGCAGCTTACAGGGGGCGAATTCACCCCTCCACTTT	CASSLQGANSPLHF
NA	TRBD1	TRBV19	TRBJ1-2	TGTGCCAGTAGTATGACAGGGGGGCCCAACTATGGCTACACCTTC	CASSMTGGPNYGYTF
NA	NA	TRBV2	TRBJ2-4	TGTGCCAGCAGCGCAACGGGGAGAGCCAAAAACATTCAGTACTTC	CASSATGRAKNIQYF
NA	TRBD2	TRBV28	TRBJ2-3	TGTGCCAGCAGCCGGGGACTAGCGGCCTCAGATACGCAGTATTTT	CASSRGLAASDTQYF